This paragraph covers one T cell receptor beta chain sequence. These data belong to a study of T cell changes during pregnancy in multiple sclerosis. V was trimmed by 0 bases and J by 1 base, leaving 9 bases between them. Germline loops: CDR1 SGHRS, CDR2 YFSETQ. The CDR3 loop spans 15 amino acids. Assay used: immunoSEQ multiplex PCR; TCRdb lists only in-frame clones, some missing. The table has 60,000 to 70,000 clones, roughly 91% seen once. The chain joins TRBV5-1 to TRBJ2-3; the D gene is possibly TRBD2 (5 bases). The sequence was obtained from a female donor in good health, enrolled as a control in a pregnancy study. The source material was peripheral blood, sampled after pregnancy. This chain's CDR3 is CASSLDGVRTDTQYF. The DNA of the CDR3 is TGCGCCAGCAGCTTGGACGGGGTCCGCACAGATACGCAGTATTTT.